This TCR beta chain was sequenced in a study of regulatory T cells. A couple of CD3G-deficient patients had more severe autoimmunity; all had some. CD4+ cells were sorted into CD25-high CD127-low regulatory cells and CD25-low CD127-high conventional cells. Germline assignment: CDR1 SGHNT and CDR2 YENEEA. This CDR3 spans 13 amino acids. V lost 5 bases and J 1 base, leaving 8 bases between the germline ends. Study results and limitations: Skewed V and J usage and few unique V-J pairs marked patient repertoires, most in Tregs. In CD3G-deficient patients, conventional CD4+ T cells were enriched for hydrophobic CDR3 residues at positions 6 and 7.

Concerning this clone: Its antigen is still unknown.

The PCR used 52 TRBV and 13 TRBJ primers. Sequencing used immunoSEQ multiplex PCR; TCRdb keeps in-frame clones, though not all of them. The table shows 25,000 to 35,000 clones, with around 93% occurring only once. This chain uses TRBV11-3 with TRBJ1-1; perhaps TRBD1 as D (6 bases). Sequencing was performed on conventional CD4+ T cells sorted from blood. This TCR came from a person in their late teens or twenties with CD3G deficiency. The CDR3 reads CASSGGQNTEAFF. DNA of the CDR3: TGTGCCAGCAGCGGGGGACAGAACACTGAAGCTTTCTTT.